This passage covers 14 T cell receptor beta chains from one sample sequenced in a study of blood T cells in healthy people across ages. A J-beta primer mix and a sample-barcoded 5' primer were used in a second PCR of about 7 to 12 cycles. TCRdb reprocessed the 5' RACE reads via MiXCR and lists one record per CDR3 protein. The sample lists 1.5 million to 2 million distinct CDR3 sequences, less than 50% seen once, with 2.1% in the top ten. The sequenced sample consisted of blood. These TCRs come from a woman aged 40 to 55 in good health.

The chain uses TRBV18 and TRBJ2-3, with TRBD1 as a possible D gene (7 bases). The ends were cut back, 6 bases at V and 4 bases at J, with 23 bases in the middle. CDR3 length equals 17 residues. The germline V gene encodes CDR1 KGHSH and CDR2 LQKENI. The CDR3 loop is CASSERQGGGHADTQYF. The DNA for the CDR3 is TGTGCCAGCTCGGAGAGACAGGGAGGAGGCCACGCAGATACGCAGTATTTT.

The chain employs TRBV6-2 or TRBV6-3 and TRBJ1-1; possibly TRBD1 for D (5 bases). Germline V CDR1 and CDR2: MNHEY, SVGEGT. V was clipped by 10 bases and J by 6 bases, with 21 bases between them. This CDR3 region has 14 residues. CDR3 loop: CATLQVRGQAEAFF. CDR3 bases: TGTGCCACCCTACAGGTTCGAGGGCAGGCTGAAGCTTTCTTT.

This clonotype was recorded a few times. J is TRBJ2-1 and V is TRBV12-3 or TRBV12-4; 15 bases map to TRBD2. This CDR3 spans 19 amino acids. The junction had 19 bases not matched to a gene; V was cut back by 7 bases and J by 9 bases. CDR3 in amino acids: CASTAEGLAGGPERGEQFF. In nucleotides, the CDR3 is TGTGCCAGCACCGCAGAGGGACTAGCGGGGGGACCGGAGCGTGGTGAGCAGTTCTTC.

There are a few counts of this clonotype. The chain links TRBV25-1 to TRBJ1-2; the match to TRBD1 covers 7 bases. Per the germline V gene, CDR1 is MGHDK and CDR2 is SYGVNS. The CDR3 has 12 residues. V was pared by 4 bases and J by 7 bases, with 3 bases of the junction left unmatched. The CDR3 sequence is CASSGRGIGYTF. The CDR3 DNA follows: TGTGCCAGCAGTGGCAGGGGGATTGGCTACACCTTC.

DNA for the CDR3: TGTGCCAGTAGTCCCAGACAGGGAGAGGAGGCCCAGTTCTTC. It specifies CASSPRQGEEAQFF. V is TRBV19 and J is TRBJ2-1; 7 bases map to TRBD1. CDR1 and CDR2 from the germline V gene are LNHDA and SQIVND (reference sequence). V gave up 5 bases and J gave up 13 bases; unmatched junction bases: 14. The CDR3 has 14 residues.

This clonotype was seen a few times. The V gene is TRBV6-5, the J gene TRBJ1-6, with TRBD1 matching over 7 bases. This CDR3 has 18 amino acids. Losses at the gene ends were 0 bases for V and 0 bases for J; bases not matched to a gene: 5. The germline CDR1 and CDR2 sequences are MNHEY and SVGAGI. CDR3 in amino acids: CASSYSDRISSYNSPLHF. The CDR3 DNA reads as TGTGCCAGCAGTTACTCGGACAGGATCAGCTCCTATAATTCACCCCTCCACTTT.

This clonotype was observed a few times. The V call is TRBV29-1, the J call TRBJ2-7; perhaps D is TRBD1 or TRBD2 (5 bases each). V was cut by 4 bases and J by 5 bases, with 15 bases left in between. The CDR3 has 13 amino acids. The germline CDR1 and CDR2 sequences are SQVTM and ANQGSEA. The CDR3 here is CSVVGTNGDEQYF. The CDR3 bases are TGCAGCGTTGTAGGGACGAACGGGGACGAGCAGTACTTC.

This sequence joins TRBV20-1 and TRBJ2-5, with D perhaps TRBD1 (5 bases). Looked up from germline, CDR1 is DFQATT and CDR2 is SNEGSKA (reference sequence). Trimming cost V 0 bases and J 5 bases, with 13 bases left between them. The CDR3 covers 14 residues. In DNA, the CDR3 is TGCAGTGCTAGAGATCGAGCCTCAGGGGAGACCCAGTACTTC. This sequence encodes CSARDRASGETQYF.

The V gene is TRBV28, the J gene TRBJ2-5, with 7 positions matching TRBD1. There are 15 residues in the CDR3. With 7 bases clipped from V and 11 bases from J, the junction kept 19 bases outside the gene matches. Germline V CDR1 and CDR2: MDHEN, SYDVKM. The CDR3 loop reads CASNTLRDSANEQYF. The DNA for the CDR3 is TGTGCCAGCAACACTCTTCGGGACAGTGCCAATGAGCAGTACTTC.

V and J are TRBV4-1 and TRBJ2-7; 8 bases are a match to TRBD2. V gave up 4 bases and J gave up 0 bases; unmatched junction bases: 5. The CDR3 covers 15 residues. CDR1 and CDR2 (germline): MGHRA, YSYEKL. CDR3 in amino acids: CASSREGLDSYEQYF. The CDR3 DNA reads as TGCGCCAGCAGCCGAGAGGGACTAGACTCCTACGAGCAGTACTTC.

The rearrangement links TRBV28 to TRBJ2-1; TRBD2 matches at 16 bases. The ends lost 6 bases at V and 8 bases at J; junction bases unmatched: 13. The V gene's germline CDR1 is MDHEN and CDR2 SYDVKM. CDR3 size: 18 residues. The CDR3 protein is CASSIPGLAGGIVDEQFF. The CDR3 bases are TGTGCCAGCAGCATACCGGGACTAGCGGGGGGGATCGTGGATGAGCAGTTCTTC.

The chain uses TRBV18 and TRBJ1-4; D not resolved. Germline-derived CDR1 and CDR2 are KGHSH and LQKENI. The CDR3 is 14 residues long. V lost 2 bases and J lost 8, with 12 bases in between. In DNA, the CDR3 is TGTGCCAGCTCACCAACGGTCTCGAGGGAAAAACTGTTTTTT. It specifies CASSPTVSREKLFF.

The CDR3 loop is CASSEIGWGANEKLFF. The CDR3 coding sequence is TGTGCCAGCAGTGAAATCGGTTGGGGGGCCAATGAAAAACTGTTTTTT. The chain uses TRBV6-1 and TRBJ1-4; the D gene is possibly TRBD1 (6 bases). The CDR3 is 16 residues long. V lost 2 bases, J lost 5 bases, and 15 bases lay in between. CDR1 MNHNS and CDR2 SASEGT come from the germline V gene.

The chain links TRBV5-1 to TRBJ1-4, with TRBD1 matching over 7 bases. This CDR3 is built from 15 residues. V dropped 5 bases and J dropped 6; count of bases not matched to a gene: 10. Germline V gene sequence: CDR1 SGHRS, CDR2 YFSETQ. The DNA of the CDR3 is TGCGCCAGCAGTCAATCGACAGGGAAGGATGAAAAACTGTTTTTT. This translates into CASSQSTGKDEKLFF.